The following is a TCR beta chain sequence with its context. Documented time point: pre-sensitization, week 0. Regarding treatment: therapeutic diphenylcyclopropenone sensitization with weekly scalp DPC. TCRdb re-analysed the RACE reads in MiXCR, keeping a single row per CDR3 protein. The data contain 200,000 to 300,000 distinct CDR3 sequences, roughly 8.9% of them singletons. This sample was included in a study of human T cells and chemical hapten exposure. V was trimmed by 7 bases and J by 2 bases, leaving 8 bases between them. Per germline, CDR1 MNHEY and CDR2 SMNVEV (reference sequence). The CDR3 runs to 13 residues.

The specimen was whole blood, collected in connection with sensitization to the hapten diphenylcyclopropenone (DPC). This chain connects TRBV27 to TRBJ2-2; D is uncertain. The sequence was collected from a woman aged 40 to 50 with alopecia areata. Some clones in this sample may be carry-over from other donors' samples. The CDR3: CASKSTNTGELFF. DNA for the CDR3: TGTGCCAGCAAGAGCACCAACACCGGGGAGCTGTTTTTT.